The 8 T cell receptor beta chains below were found in one sample sequenced in a study of blood T cell repertoires in COVID-19. The method was immunoSEQ multiplex PCR; TCRdb's version includes in-frame clones alone and lacks a portion of them. The data show about 310,000 clones, more than 75% seen once. The sequenced material came from peripheral blood. The receptors derive from a woman aged 45 to 65 who had recovered from COVID-19.

This clone was recorded a few times. This chain joins TRBV10-3 and TRBJ1-4; D not resolved. CDR1 is ENHRY, CDR2 SYGVKD, per germline. This CDR3 spans 13 amino acids. V lost 10 bases and J 6 bases, leaving 15 bases between the germline ends. CDR3 residues: CATTAEGYEKLFF. The CDR3 bases are TGTGCCACCACTGCGGAGGGATATGAAAAACTGTTTTTT.

The chain uses TRBV6-2 or TRBV6-3 and TRBJ1-1, with D unresolved. The CDR3 spans 14 residues. Germline V gene lookup returns CDR1 MNHEY and CDR2 SVGEGT. V shed 0 bases and J shed 2 bases, with 7 bases lying between them. Written as DNA, the CDR3 is TGTGCCAGCAGTTACTCTGTATCCAACACTGAAGCTTTCTTT. Protein: CASSYSVSNTEAFF.

The genes are TRBV29-1 and TRBJ1-5; D remains unclear. The CDR3 consists of 12 residues. V was shortened by 6 bases and J by 0 bases, with 6 bases between the two germline ends. The germline V gene has CDR1 SQVTM and CDR2 ANQGSEA. The CDR3 protein is CSVGDSNQPQHF. The CDR3 DNA is TGCAGCGTCGGGGATAGCAATCAGCCCCAGCATTTT.

This CDR3 is CASSLAAIAGTDTQYF. The CDR3 DNA is TGTGCCAGCAGCTTAGCCGCCATAGCCGGCACAGATACGCAGTATTTT. The rearrangement links TRBV13 to TRBJ2-3; D not resolved. The ends were cut back, 1 base at V and 1 base at J, with 12 bases in the middle. CDR3 length equals 16 residues. Germline V gives CDR1 PRHDT, CDR2 FYEKMQ (reference sequence).

The chain has TRBV24-1 and TRBJ2-1; 8 bases line up with TRBD1. Germline V gene sequence: CDR1 KGHDR, CDR2 SFDVKD. The CDR3 is made up of 16 amino acids. With V trimmed by 4 bases and J by 0 bases, 4 bases remained unmatched. CDR3 sequence: CATSEAGTGSYNEQFF. DNA of the CDR3: TGTGCCACCAGTGAGGCCGGGACAGGCTCCTACAATGAGCAGTTCTTC.

Only a few counts were recorded for this clone. J is TRBJ1-1 and V is TRBV7-9; TRBD1 aligns across 9 bases. The CDR3 contains 14 residues. Unmatched junction bases numbered 4, after V lost 8 bases and J lost 0 bases. Germline-derived CDR1 and CDR2 are SEHNR and FQNEAQ (reference sequence). The CDR3 DNA sequence: TGTGCCAGCCGAGGACAGGGGATGAACACTGAAGCTTTCTTT. The encoded protein is CASRGQGMNTEAFF.

J is TRBJ1-6 and V is TRBV9; TRBD1 matches at 8 bases. The CDR3 length is 16 residues. Per the germline V gene, CDR1 is SGDLS and CDR2 is YYNGEE. The ends lost 4 bases at V and 5 bases at J; junction bases unmatched: 8. CDR3 sequence (DNA): TGTGCCAGCAGCCCTTCCCTGGGACAGGATAATTCACCCCTCCACTTT. Its translation: CASSPSLGQDNSPLHF.

This chain links TRBV19 with TRBJ1-3; possibly TRBD1 for D (6 bases). The V end lost 3 bases, the J end lost 2 bases, and 11 bases lay between the germline ends. The CDR3 totals 15 residues. Germline CDR1 is LNHDA and CDR2 is SQIVND (reference sequence). CDR3 in DNA: TGTGCCAGTAGTATGGGGGCAGGGGCTGGAAACACCATATATTTT. Its translation is CASSMGAGAGNTIYF.